A single sample gave rise to the 18 T cell receptor beta chains below, sequenced in a study of identical twins' blood T cells. Each CDR3 protein gets one entry after TCRdb re-called the 5' RACE reads with MiXCR. Here the sample spans hundreds of thousands of distinct CDR3 sequences, under 30% being singletons. The sample comprised PBMCs. The receptors were gathered from a woman aged 18-49 years in good health.

This chain connects TRBV29-1 to TRBJ2-3, with 7 positions matching TRBD2. CDR1 is SQVTM and CDR2 is ANQGSEA in the germline V gene. The CDR3 extends over 16 amino acids. With V trimmed by 1 base and J by 5 bases, 12 bases remained unmatched. In nucleotides, the CDR3 is TGCAGCGTTGAAGGTGTAGCGGGTTCACCGGAAGATACGCAGTATTTT. Translation gives CSVEGVAGSPEDTQYF.

This clonotype was detected a few times. This sequence joins TRBV6-5 and TRBJ1-3; D ambiguous. In germline, CDR1 is MNHEY, CDR2 SVGAGI. Between the trimmed V and J ends, which lost 7 bases and 0 bases, there was a span of 4 bases. This CDR3 is 12 amino acids long. CDR3 protein: CASTNSGNTIYF. The CDR3 coding sequence is TGTGCCAGCACGAACTCTGGAAACACCATATATTTT.

In regard to this clonotype: Possible read error: a much larger clone is one base away. The CDR3 does not close with the conserved phenylalanine or tryptophan, likely indicating a read error. The V gene is TRBV29-1, the J gene TRBJ1-1; D not certain. Germline assignment: CDR1 SQVTM and CDR2 ANQGSEA. Trimming took 4 bases from V and 4 from J, leaving 10 bases between them. The CDR3 sequence is 12 residues long. The CDR3 DNA reads TGCAGCGTTGTAGGCGGGGTCACTGAAGCTTTCTCT. Translation gives CSVVGGVTEAFS.

For this clonotype: A much larger clone lies a single base off, so this may be a read error. The chain uses TRBV11-1 and TRBJ1-2; the D is unclear. This CDR3 is 14 amino acids long. In germline, CDR1 is SGHAT, CDR2 FQDESV (reference sequence). The CDR3 loop is CAGSLADSNYGYTF. The CDR3 DNA is TGTGCCGGCAGCTTAGCGGACTCTAACTATGGCTACACCTTC.

CDR3 protein: CASSSSGVTVQPQHF. In DNA, the CDR3 is TGTGCCAGCAGCTCATCCGGAGTGACAGTTCAGCCCCAGCATTTT. V is TRBV6-5 and J is TRBJ1-5; D may be TRBD1 (5 bases). Germline CDR1 reads MNHEY; CDR2 reads SVGAGI. Trimming removed 6 bases from V and 6 bases from J, with 18 bases in between. This CDR3 contains 15 residues.

This clonotype came up many times. The rearrangement uses TRBV25-1 and TRBJ2-7; D is tentatively TRBD1 or TRBD2 (7 bases each). This CDR3 region has 15 residues. The ends were cut back, 3 bases at V and 3 bases at J, with 15 bases in the middle. CDR1 MGHDK and CDR2 SYGVNS come from the germline V gene. The chain's CDR3 is CASSDLQGRVYEQYF. As DNA, the CDR3 is TGTGCCAGCAGTGACCTACAGGGGAGGGTCTACGAGCAGTACTTC.

The J gene is TRBJ1-2, the V gene TRBV29-1; 8 bases match TRBD1. Germline CDR1 reads SQVTM; CDR2 reads ANQGSEA. The CDR3 loop spans 13 amino acids. V gave up 5 bases and J gave up 3 bases; unmatched junction bases: 5. The DNA of the CDR3 is TGCAGCGTTTCTGGACAGGGCGACTATGGCTACACCTTC. It translates to CSVSGQGDYGYTF.

This clonotype was observed a few times. V gene TRBV27 combines with J gene TRBJ1-3; D is perhaps TRBD1 (5 bases). The germline V gene has CDR1 MNHEY and CDR2 SMNVEV (reference sequence). This CDR3 has 15 residues. With 6 bases removed from V and 3 bases from J, the gap between germline ends came to 15 bases. DNA for the CDR3: TGTGCCAGCAGAGGCAGGGCGATTTATGGAAACACCATATATTTT. The encoded protein is CASRGRAIYGNTIYF.

This chain connects TRBV11-2 to TRBJ2-4; D is unclear. Germline lookup yields CDR1 SGHAT and CDR2 FQNNGV. Trimming left V 5 bases short and J 13 bases short, with 21 bases between. CDR3 size: 14 residues. The CDR3 nucleotides read TGTGCCAGCAGCGCCCTCCTGGGTAGATCTGTCCAGTACTTC. This translates into CASSALLGRSVQYF.

This clonotype has a handful of counts. The CDR3: CSVVGTSAYNEQFF. In DNA form, the CDR3 reads TGCAGCGTTGTAGGGACTAGCGCTTACAATGAGCAGTTCTTC. The chain carries TRBV29-1 and TRBJ2-1; 10 bases are a match to TRBD2. Germline loops: CDR1 SQVTM, CDR2 ANQGSEA. The CDR3 contains 14 residues. The trim removed 4 bases at V and 4 bases at J, leaving 4 bases unmatched.

The V and J genes are TRBV20-1 and TRBJ1-5, with D possibly matching TRBD1 (5 bases). Germline V gene data show CDR1 as DFQATT and CDR2 as SNEGSKA (reference sequence). V lost 5 bases, J lost 6 bases, and 14 bases lay in between. The CDR3 contains 13 residues. CDR3 residues: CSAVRGCGQPQHF. The CDR3 nucleotides read TGCAGTGCTGTAAGGGGTTGTGGTCAGCCCCAGCATTTT.

CDR3 nucleotides: TGTGCCAGCAGCTTCGAATACACCGGGGAGCTGTTTTTT. It specifies CASSFEYTGELFF. The rearrangement joins TRBV7-9 to TRBJ2-2; D uncertain. This CDR3 contains 13 residues. Trimming shortened V by 3 bases and J by 3 bases, and 5 bases separated the two germline ends. The germline V gene has CDR1 SEHNR and CDR2 FQNEAQ (reference sequence).

This sequence joins TRBV30 and TRBJ2-2, with no clear D. V was trimmed by 2 bases and J by 1 base, leaving 2 bases between them. Germline V CDR1 and CDR2: GTSNPN, SVGIG (reference sequence). This CDR3 is built from 12 residues. In DNA, the CDR3 is TGTGCCTGGAGTAAGAACACCGGGGAGCTGTTTTTT. Its translation is CAWSKNTGELFF.

This clonotype occurred a few times. The chain carries TRBV7-9 and TRBJ2-1, with D possibly being TRBD2 (6 bases). Trimming pared 2 bases from V and 7 bases from J, leaving 15 bases between. The CDR3 sequence is 15 residues long. From germline, CDR1 is SEHNR and CDR2 FQNEAQ (reference sequence). CDR3 sequence (DNA): TGTGCCAGCAGCTTATCCGAGACTGGAGGGAATGAGCAGTTCTTC. It specifies CASSLSETGGNEQFF. Variable domain in full (rest from reference TRBV7-9 and TRBJ2-1): DTGVSQNPRHKITKRGQNVTFRCDPISEHNRLYWYRQTLGQGPEFLTYFQNEAQLEKSRLLSDRFSAERPKGSFSTLEIQRTEQGDSAMYLCASSLSETGGNEQFFGPGTRLTVL.

This clonotype was observed a handful of times. The genes are TRBV20-1 and TRBJ1-3; TRBD1 aligns across 8 bases. This CDR3 is 16 amino acids long. Germline V gives CDR1 DFQATT, CDR2 SNEGSKA (reference sequence). J gave up 3 bases and V 4 bases, and 11 bases lay outside the gene matches. The CDR3 region has the DNA TGCAGTGCTACCCGAAGGACAGGGCAGCGTGGAAACACCATATATTTT. This translates into CSATRRTGQRGNTIYF.

The J gene is TRBJ1-1, the V gene TRBV29-1; tentatively, D is TRBD1 (5 bases). Between the trimmed V and J ends, which lost 7 bases and 3 bases, there was a span of 15 bases. The CDR3 runs 13 residues. Looked up from germline, CDR1 is SQVTM and CDR2 is ANQGSEA. CDR3 sequence reads: CSAAPDKYTEAFF. In DNA, the CDR3 is TGCAGCGCTGCTCCGGACAAATACACTGAAGCTTTCTTT.

This clonotype showed up just a few times. Sequence at one end of the junction differs from germline and may be a read error. J is TRBJ1-3 and V is TRBV20-1, with no clear D. CDR1 is DFQATT, CDR2 SNEGSKA, per germline (reference sequence). CDR3 length equals 15 residues. In nucleotides, the CDR3 is TGCAGTGCCCCCGAGCCGGGTCGCTCTGGAAACGCCATATATTTT. Translating gives CSAPEPGRSGNAIYF.

This clonotype was seen repeatedly, ten times or more. The gene calls are TRBV29-1 and TRBJ1-2; 10 bases match TRBD1. The CDR3 runs to 12 residues. Germline CDR1 SQVTM, CDR2 ANQGSEA. V lost 7 bases, J lost 9 bases, and 8 bases stayed unmatched. The CDR3 bases are TGCAGCGCGGACAGGGGGTTCAGTAGCTACACCTTC. Encoded protein: CSADRGFSSYTF.